This record looks at one T cell receptor beta chain sequence and its context. Antigen specificity is unknown. The sample originates from a study of blood T cells in healthy people across ages. General observations from the study: The percentage of naive T cells correlated strongly with TCR beta diversity.

Per the germline V gene, CDR1 is MGHDK and CDR2 is SYGVNS. The length of the CDR3 is 14 residues. V lost 6 bases and J lost 3; bases outside the gene matches: 7. PCR was performed a second time for about 6 to 12 cycles using a sample-barcoded 5' primer and a J-beta primer mix. TCRdb redid the calling of the 5' RACE reads with MiXCR, one entry per CDR3 protein. The table lists about 650,000 distinct CDR3 sequences, 45% to 60% of them singletons. This receptor was identified in a woman older than 75 in good health. The chain uses TRBV25-1 and TRBJ1-2, with 7 positions matching TRBD1. Sequenced sample: blood. CDR3 coding DNA: TGTGCCAGCAGGAGACCGGGACAGTACTATGGCTACACCTTC. Its protein is CASRRPGQYYGYTF.